Sequencing of this T cell receptor (beta chain) was carried out in a study of Ad26.COV2.S vaccination and SARS-CoV-2 variants. Study at large: In the COV1001 trial, the donor was in the Ad26.COV2.S arm. Findings and caveats of the study: Those who received the vaccine showed greater spike-specific TCR breadth than those given placebo. Vaccinees reportedly had broad spike-specific CD8+ and CD4+ T cell responses.

Of note for this clone: Its matching antigen is unknown.

Using immunoSEQ multiplex PCR, the repertoire was profiled, and TCRdb retains in-frame clones only, with some absent. The sample contains about 420,000 clones, around 89% of which appear only once. Treatment here: some 20 received Ad26.COV2.S at low or high dose, single or two shots; roughly five received placebo; per-sample allocation not given. Samples analyzed were those drawn on day 63 after the first vaccine or placebo injection. Participants' vaccine, an Ad26 vector, delivered Wuhan-strain SARS-CoV-2 spike. Looked up from germline, CDR1 is MDHEN and CDR2 is SYDVKM. The CDR3 is made up of 14 amino acids. V was cut by 7 bases and J by 3 bases, with 14 bases left in between.

Sample: peripheral blood, taken in a trial of Ad26.COV2.S vaccine versus placebo. The clonotype was recovered from a person aged 18-60 years who received the Ad26.COV2.S COVID-19 vaccine or a placebo. V is TRBV28 and J is TRBJ2-3, with D perhaps matching TRBD1 or TRBD2 (5 bases each). The CDR3 DNA reads TGTGCCAGCACGCTCGGGGCCGGGACAGATACGCAGTATTTT. It is translated as CASTLGAGTDTQYF.